Reported below is one T cell receptor (beta chain). The antigen is unknown. Method: immunoSEQ multiplex PCR; TCRdb's copy keeps in-frame clones and lacks some. In the table there are roughly 120,000 clones, about 93% of which are singletons. These data originate in a study of cytomegalovirus exposure and HLA in healthy donors. Broader study findings: Published work reported that the classifier diagnosed cytomegalovirus status with high specificity and sensitivity.

This CDR3 has 15 residues. The V and J ends lost 7 bases and 3 bases, in that order; junction bases with no gene match: 8. CDR1 and CDR2 (germline): LNHDA, SQIVND (reference sequence). This clonotype was sampled from a woman aged 18-29 years in good health and CMV-seronegative. V gene TRBV19 combines with J gene TRBJ2-2; 7 nucleotides line up with TRBD1. The sample comprised PBMCs. The CDR3 protein is CASTPRQGYTGELFF. CDR3 nucleotide sequence: TGTGCCAGTACCCCCCGACAGGGATACACCGGGGAGCTGTTTTTT. Looking up the rest from reference TRBV19 and TRBJ2-2 gives the full variable domain: DGGITQSPKYLFRKEGQNVTLSCEQNLNHDAMYWYRQDPGQGLRLIYYSQIVNDFQKGDIAEGYSVSREKKESFPLTVTSAQKNPTAFYLCASTPRQGYTGELFFGEGSRLTVL.